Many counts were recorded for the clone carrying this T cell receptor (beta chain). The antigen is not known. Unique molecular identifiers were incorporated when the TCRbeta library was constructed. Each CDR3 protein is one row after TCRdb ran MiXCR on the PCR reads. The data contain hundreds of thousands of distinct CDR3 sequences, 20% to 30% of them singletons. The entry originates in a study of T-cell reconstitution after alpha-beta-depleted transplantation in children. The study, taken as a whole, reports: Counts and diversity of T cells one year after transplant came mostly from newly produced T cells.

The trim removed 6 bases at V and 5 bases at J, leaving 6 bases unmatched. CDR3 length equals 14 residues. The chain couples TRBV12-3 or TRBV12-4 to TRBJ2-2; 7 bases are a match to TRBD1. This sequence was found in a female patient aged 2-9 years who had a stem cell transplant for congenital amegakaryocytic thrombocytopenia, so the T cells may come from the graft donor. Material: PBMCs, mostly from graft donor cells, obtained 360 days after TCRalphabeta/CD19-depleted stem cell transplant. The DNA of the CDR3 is TGTGCCAGCAGCTCGACAGGGTGGACCGGGGAGCTGTTTTTT. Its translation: CASSSTGWTGELFF.